The clone carrying this T cell receptor beta chain was observed once. These data belong to a study of blood T cell repertoires in COVID-19. Background on the study: The United States, Italy and Spain supplied acute and convalescent COVID-19 samples.

In the authors' workflow: Amplified reference gene primers provided the basis for estimating nucleated cell counts. Assay used: immunoSEQ multiplex PCR; TCRdb lists only in-frame clones, some missing. V, J and clone size are those of that table, while D and trimming were read from the DNA. This sample yields about 120,000 clones, of which 87% are seen a single time; roughly 2.2% belongs to the top ten. Germline V gene lookup returns CDR1 MGHDK and CDR2 SYGVNS. This CDR3 has 14 residues. Trimming shortened V by 6 bases and J by 1 base, and 12 bases separated the two germline ends. This clonotype was obtained from a woman aged 50 to 60 with acute or convalescent COVID-19. The sequenced material came from peripheral blood. This chain connects TRBV25-1 to TRBJ1-1, with D maybe TRBD1 (6 bases). The CDR3 is CASRSLQGNTEAFF. DNA for the CDR3: TGTGCCAGCAGATCATTACAGGGGAACACTGAAGCTTTCTTT.